These 6 T cell receptor beta chains came from one sample sequenced in a study of cytomegalovirus exposure and HLA in healthy donors. In the PCR, 60 Vbeta and 13 Jbeta primers were used. The data were produced by immunoSEQ multiplex PCR, yet TCRdb's version contains in-frame clones alone and is incomplete. The sample holds 170,000 or so clones, 60% to 80% seen once. The sequenced sample consisted of PBMCs. These receptors originate from a woman aged 45-65 years in good health and CMV-seropositive.

This chain connects TRBV5-5 to TRBJ2-2; 7 nucleotides match TRBD2. The CDR3 spans 16 residues. With V trimmed by 2 bases and J by 0 bases, 4 bases remained unmatched. From germline, CDR1 is SGHKS and CDR2 YYEKEE (reference sequence). Here the CDR3 reads CASSFGGGSNTGELFF. The CDR3 DNA reads as TGTGCCAGCAGCTTTGGGGGGGGGTCGAACACCGGGGAGCTGTTTTTT.

The chain links TRBV6-5 to TRBJ2-2, with 7 bases matching TRBD2. CDR1 is MNHEY and CDR2 is SVGAGI in the germline V gene. The CDR3 totals 15 residues. Trimming at V came to 7 bases and at J to 1 base, leaving 6 bases not matched to a gene. This CDR3 is CASTFGGGNTGELFF. CDR3 in DNA: TGTGCCAGCACCTTTGGGGGGGGGAACACCGGGGAGCTGTTTTTT.

This clone was seen only a few times. The chain uses TRBV6-1 and TRBJ2-7; TRBD1 aligns across 8 bases. The CDR3 loop spans 15 amino acids. V gave up 3 bases and J gave up 0 bases; unmatched junction bases: 4. The V gene's germline CDR1 is MNHNS and CDR2 SASEGT. The CDR3 is CASSERQGTSYEQYF. DNA for the CDR3: TGTGCCAGCAGTGAGAGACAGGGGACCTCCTACGAGCAGTACTTC.

The chain employs TRBV9 and TRBJ1-2, with 9 bases fitting TRBD1. The CDR3 has 16 amino acids. After removal of 4 bases from V and 6 bases from J, the junction contained 13 bases not matched to a gene. Germline CDR1 and CDR2: SGDLS and YYNGEE. This chain's CDR3 is CASSLGAVTGGDGYTF. Here the CDR3 DNA reads TGTGCCAGCAGCCTCGGAGCGGTTACAGGGGGCGATGGCTACACCTTC.

This clone was counted only a few times. The chain joins TRBV6-5 to TRBJ2-1; D remains unclear. From germline, CDR1 is MNHEY and CDR2 SVGAGI. Between the trimmed V and J ends, which lost 4 bases and 2 bases, there was a span of 12 bases. The CDR3 is 15 residues long. The CDR3 here is CASSSTAQPYNEQFF. The CDR3 region has the DNA TGTGCCAGCAGTTCCACGGCACAGCCCTACAATGAGCAGTTCTTC.

The genes are TRBV11-2 and TRBJ2-1, with a weak D call TRBD2 (6 bases). Trimming pared 5 bases from V and 10 bases from J, leaving 24 bases between. Germline CDR1 reads SGHAT; CDR2 reads FQNNGV. This CDR3 region has 16 residues. CDR3 coding DNA: TGTGCCAGCAGCCAAGGCGATTCCGGGGGACGAGGAGAGCAGTTCTTC. It codes for CASSQGDSGGRGEQFF.